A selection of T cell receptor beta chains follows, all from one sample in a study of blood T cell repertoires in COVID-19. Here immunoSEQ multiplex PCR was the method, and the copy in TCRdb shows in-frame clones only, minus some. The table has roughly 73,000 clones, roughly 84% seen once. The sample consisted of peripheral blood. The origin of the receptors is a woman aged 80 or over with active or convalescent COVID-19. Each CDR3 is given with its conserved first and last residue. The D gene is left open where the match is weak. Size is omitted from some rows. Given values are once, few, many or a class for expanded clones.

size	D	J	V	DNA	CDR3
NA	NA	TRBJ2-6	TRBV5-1	TGCGCCAGCAGCACCGTTCCCGGACAGCCCGAAAAGCCATCTGGGGCCAACGTCCTGACTTTC	CASSTVPGQPEKPSGANVLTF
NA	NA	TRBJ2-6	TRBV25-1	TGTGCCAGCAGTGATTCAGGGTCTGGGGCCAACGTCCTGACTTTC	CASSDSGSGANVLTF
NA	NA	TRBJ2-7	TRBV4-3	TGCGCCAGCAGCCTCGGGACACGGCAGTACTTC	CASSLGTRQYF
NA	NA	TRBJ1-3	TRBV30	TGTGCCTGGAGTGTAACCGGTTCGGGGGGGAACACCATATATTTT	CAWSVTGSGGNTIYF
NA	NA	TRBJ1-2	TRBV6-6	TGTGCCAGCGCAGGGAACTATGGCTACACCTTC	CASAGNYGYTF
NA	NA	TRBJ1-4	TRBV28	TGTGCCAGCAGTTTATACAGAGGGGGTATTGGCAATGAAAAACTGTTTTTT	CASSLYRGGIGNEKLFF
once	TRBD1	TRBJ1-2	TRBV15	TGTGCCACCAGCAGAGGACAGGGGGGCTATGGCTACACCTTC	CATSRGQGGYGYTF
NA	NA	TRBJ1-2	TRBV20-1	TGCAGTGCTAGTGCGGGCTATGGCTACACCTTC	CSASAGYGYTF
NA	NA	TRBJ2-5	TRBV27	TGTGCCAGCAGTCCAGCGACCCATGGGGAGACCCAGTACTTC	CASSPATHGETQYF
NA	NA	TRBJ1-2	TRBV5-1	TGCGCCAGCAGCCCTCAGGGATACTATGGCTACACCTTC	CASSPQGYYGYTF
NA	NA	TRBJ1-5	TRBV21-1	TGTGCCAGCAGCAGAAGACAGGGGAGGAATCAGCCCCAGCATTTT	CASSRRQGRNQPQHF
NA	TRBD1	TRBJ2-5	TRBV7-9	TGTGCCAGCAGAGGTATCGAGGGGGCTGGAGAGACCCAGTACTTC	CASRGIEGAGETQYF
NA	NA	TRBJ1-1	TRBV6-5	TGTGCCAGCCGGACAGTTATGAACACTGAAGCTTTCTTT	CASRTVMNTEAFF
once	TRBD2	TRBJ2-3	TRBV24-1	TGTGCCACCAGTGATAAAGCTAGCGGGTACACTAGCACAGATACGCAGTATTTT	CATSDKASGYTSTDTQYF
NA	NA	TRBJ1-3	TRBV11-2	TGTGCCAGCAGGACTGGTAGGGGTCAGAAACGCTCTGGAAACACCATATATTTT	CASRTGRGQKRSGNTIYF
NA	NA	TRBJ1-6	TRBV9	TGTGCCAGCAGCCCATCCCCCGGTCCCCTCCACTTT	CASSPSPGPLHF
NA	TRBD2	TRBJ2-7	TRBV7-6	TGTGCCAGCAGCTTAGGCTTGGCGGGGGGGGACGACGAGCAGTACTTC	CASSLGLAGGDDEQYF
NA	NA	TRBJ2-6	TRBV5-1	TGCGCCAGCAGCTTGGGTTCAGGGGCCAACGTCCTGACTTTC	CASSLGSGANVLTF
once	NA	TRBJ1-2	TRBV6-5	TGTGCCAGCAGTCTATCCGGGAGAGATAGAGGCTACACCTTC	CASSLSGRDRGYTF
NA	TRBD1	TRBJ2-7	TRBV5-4	TGTGCCAGCAGCCGGGGACAGGAATCCTACGAGCAGTACTTC	CASSRGQESYEQYF
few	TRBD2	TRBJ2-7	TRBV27	TGTGCCAGCAGCCGAAGACCGGGACTAGCTTACGAGCAGTACTTC	CASSRRPGLAYEQYF
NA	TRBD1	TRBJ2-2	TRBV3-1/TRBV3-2	TGTGCCAGCAGCCAATGGGACAGGGGCACCGGGGAGCTGTTTTTT	CASSQWDRGTGELFF
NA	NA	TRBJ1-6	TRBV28	TGTGCCAGCAGTTTAGCCCTCGGGGGAGGCTCACCCCTCCACTTT	CASSLALGGGSPLHF
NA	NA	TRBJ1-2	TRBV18	TGTGCCAGCTCACCGGATAGGAGAGGCTATGGCTACACCTTC	CASSPDRRGYGYTF